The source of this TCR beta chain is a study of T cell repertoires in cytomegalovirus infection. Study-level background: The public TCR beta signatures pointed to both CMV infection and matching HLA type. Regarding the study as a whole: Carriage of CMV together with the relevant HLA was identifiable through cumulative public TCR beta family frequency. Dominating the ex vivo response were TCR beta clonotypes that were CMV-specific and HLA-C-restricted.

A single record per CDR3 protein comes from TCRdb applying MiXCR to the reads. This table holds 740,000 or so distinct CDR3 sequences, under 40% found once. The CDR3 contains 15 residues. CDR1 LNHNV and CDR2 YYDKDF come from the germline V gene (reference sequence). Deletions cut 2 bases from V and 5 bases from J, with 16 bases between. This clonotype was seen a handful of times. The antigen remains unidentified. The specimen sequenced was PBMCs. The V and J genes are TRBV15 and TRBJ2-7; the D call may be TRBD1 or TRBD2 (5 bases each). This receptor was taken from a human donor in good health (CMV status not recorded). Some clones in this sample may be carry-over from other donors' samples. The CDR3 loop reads CATSRPGTRMNEQYF. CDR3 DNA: TGTGCCACCAGCAGACCCGGGACCAGGATGAACGAGCAGTACTTC.